This entry lists 26 T cell receptor beta chains sequenced from one sample in a study of vaccination effects on CD4 cells after COVID-19. These receptors are not linked to any known antigen. Only in-frame clones appear in the TCRdb table, and some are missing; sequencing was by immunoSEQ multiplex PCR. In the table there are roughly 42,000 clones, approximately 70% of which are singletons. Antigen-specific CD4+ T cells were expanded with viral peptide pools in the ViraFEST assay before sequencing. CD4+ T cells were isolated after roughly nine days of culture. All vaccine recipients tested negative for nucleocapsid antibodies and had never contracted SARS-CoV-2 infection. This sample comprised CD4+ T cells from PBMCs cultured with HCoV-OC43 spike peptides, obtained before COVID-19 vaccination. Subset indicated: HCoV-OC43 spike overlapping peptide pool stimulation. The receptors here all came from a human donor who received a COVID-19 vaccine.

This clone came up a few times. The J gene is TRBJ2-1, the V gene TRBV10-2; 8 nucleotides align to TRBD2. The V gene end was trimmed by 4 bases and the J gene end by 6 bases; junction bases not matched to a gene: 5. The CDR3 runs 14 residues. CDR1 is WSHSY, CDR2 SAAADI, per germline. CDR3 amino acids: CASSGTSWVNEQFF. The DNA for the CDR3 is TGCGCCAGCAGTGGGACTAGCTGGGTCAATGAGCAGTTCTTC.

This chain joins TRBV6-1 and TRBJ1-5; a possible D gene is TRBD1 (5 bases). V was shortened by 2 bases and J by 7 bases, with 12 bases between the two germline ends. This CDR3 is built from 14 residues. Germline loops: CDR1 MNHNS, CDR2 SASEGT. The CDR3 spells CASSEREGRQPQHF. CDR3 bases: TGTGCCAGCAGTGAAAGGGAGGGGAGGCAGCCCCAGCATTTT.

The genes are TRBV7-9 and TRBJ1-1; D may be TRBD1 (5 bases). CDR3 size: 16 residues. Trimming took off 5 bases at V and 1 base at J, with 17 bases between the two ends. From germline, CDR1 is SEHNR and CDR2 FQNEAQ (reference sequence). The CDR3 is CASSPFTGAGNTEAFF. Here the CDR3 DNA reads TGTGCCAGCAGCCCGTTCACCGGGGCAGGGAACACTGAAGCTTTCTTT.

The V and J genes are TRBV28 and TRBJ2-2; D is unresolved. Germline CDR1 reads MDHEN; CDR2 reads SYDVKM. Trimming left V 8 bases short and J 4 bases short, with 14 bases between. The CDR3 has 14 residues. CDR3 sequence reads: CASHRAVGTGELFF. The CDR3 DNA follows: TGTGCCAGCCATCGGGCGGTGGGCACCGGGGAGCTGTTTTTT.

The rearrangement uses TRBV30 and TRBJ1-5; D perhaps matches TRBD1 (6 bases). V was shortened by 2 bases and J by 4 bases, with 9 bases between the two germline ends. There are 13 residues in the CDR3. Germline loops: CDR1 GTSNPN, CDR2 SVGIG (reference sequence). The CDR3 bases are TGTGCCTGGAGTAAGGGGACAAATCAGCCCCAGCATTTT. Its translation: CAWSKGTNQPQHF.

The chain recombines TRBV4-1 with TRBJ1-1, with 9 positions matching TRBD1. V lost 5 bases, J lost 3 bases, and 13 bases stayed unmatched. This CDR3 has 17 amino acids. The germline CDR1 and CDR2 sequences are MGHRA and YSYEKL. This chain's CDR3 is CASSNRDRVFVDTEAFF. CDR3 sequence (DNA): TGCGCCAGCAGCAACCGGGACAGGGTATTCGTGGACACTGAAGCTTTCTTT.

Only one count was recorded for this clone. The rearrangement joins TRBV6-2 or TRBV6-3 to TRBJ2-3; D not resolved. CDR3 length equals 14 residues. Germline V gives CDR1 MNHEY, CDR2 SVGEGT. V gave up 0 bases and J gave up 0 bases, with 4 bases separating them. The CDR3, as DNA: TGTGCCAGCAGTTACTCATGGAGCACAGATACGCAGTATTTT. Translation: CASSYSWSTDTQYF.

The rearrangement joins TRBV6-1 to TRBJ1-5, with D perhaps matching TRBD1 (5 bases). CDR1 is MNHNS and CDR2 is SASEGT in the germline V gene. V was cut by 4 bases and J by 0 bases, with 22 bases left in between. CDR3 length: 19 residues. The CDR3 DNA follows: TGTGCCAGCAGTGCCCCACACAGGAAAGGGCCGTATAGCAATCAGCCCCAGCATTTT. It yields the protein CASSAPHRKGPYSNQPQHF.

CDR3 coding DNA: TGTGCCAGCAGCCCTTCCCCGGGACTAGCGGGGGTGGGCGATGAGCAGTTCTTC. It specifies CASSPSPGLAGVGDEQFF. V gene TRBV5-4 combines with J gene TRBJ2-1; TRBD2 aligns across 14 bases. Germline trimming cut 4 bases from V and 8 bases from J; bases unmatched to any gene: 14. The germline CDR1 and CDR2 sequences are SGHNT and YYREEE (reference sequence). This CDR3 region has 18 residues.

The gene calls are TRBV6-2 or TRBV6-3 and TRBJ1-5; D is undetermined. Germline CDR1 is MNHEY and CDR2 is SVGEGT. Deletions cut 5 bases from V and 8 bases from J, with 13 bases between. The CDR3 loop spans 13 amino acids. The CDR3 sequence is CASSPEIGKPQHF. In nucleotides, the CDR3 is TGTGCCAGCAGTCCAGAAATCGGGAAGCCCCAGCATTTT.

V is TRBV12-3 or TRBV12-4 and J is TRBJ2-7, with D perhaps being TRBD1 or TRBD2 (5 bases each). V shed 6 bases and J shed 7 bases, with 16 bases lying between them. The CDR3 contains 13 residues. This CDR3 reads CASRQTETGEQYF. The CDR3 DNA sequence: TGTGCCAGCAGGCAGACAGAGACGGGGGAGCAGTACTTC.

V and J are TRBV7-9 and TRBJ2-2; tentative D call: TRBD1 (6 bases). Trimming pared 2 bases from V and 1 base from J, leaving 17 bases between. Germline loops: CDR1 SEHNR, CDR2 FQNEAQ (reference sequence). There are 18 residues in the CDR3. CDR3 loop: CASSLSYSRGGNTGELFF. In DNA, the CDR3 is TGTGCCAGCAGCTTATCTTATTCCAGGGGTGGGAACACCGGGGAGCTGTTTTTT.

This chain uses TRBV6-5 with TRBJ2-1; 7 bases fit TRBD2. The germline V gene has CDR1 MNHEY and CDR2 SVGAGI. V dropped 0 bases and J dropped 2; count of bases not matched to a gene: 4. The length of the CDR3 is 16 residues. The CDR3 nucleotides read TGTGCCAGCAGTTACTCGACGGGAGGAACCTACAATGAGCAGTTCTTC. Translating gives CASSYSTGGTYNEQFF.

This chain links TRBV20-1 with TRBJ2-5, with no clear D. The CDR3 totals 11 residues. The germline V gene has CDR1 DFQATT and CDR2 SNEGSKA (reference sequence). CDR3: CSAAGQETQYF. The DNA for the CDR3 is TGCAGCGCTGCCGGACAAGAGACCCAGTACTTC.

The CDR3 DNA sequence: TGTGCCAGTAGTTCCGGAGGGACAGGGGGCCAAGAGACCCAGTACTTC. It is translated as CASSSGGTGGQETQYF. The chain recombines TRBV19 with TRBJ2-5, with 11 bases matching TRBD1. J gave up 1 base and V 5 bases, and 6 bases lay outside the gene matches. Germline V gives CDR1 LNHDA, CDR2 SQIVND (reference sequence). The CDR3 extends over 16 amino acids.

The chain employs TRBV10-3 and TRBJ1-6; 8 nucleotides match TRBD1. The CDR3 is 14 amino acids. Germline V gene sequence: CDR1 ENHRY, CDR2 SYGVKD. The V gene end was trimmed by 4 bases and the J gene end by 9 bases; junction bases not matched to a gene: 5. The CDR3 coding sequence is TGTGCCATCAGTGGGACAGGGAGTAGTTCACCCCTCCACTTT. This sequence encodes CAISGTGSSSPLHF.

The gene calls are TRBV18 and TRBJ2-1; D might be TRBD1 (6 bases). The CDR3 runs 17 residues. Trimming shortened V by 1 base and J by 4 bases, and 17 bases separated the two germline ends. The germline CDR1 and CDR2 sequences are KGHSH and LQKENI. The CDR3 DNA follows: TGTGCCAGCTCACCACTCCTCGGGACAAGGACTTACAATGAGCAGTTCTTC. Protein sequence: CASSPLLGTRTYNEQFF. The full variable domain, with the rest looked up from reference TRBV18 and TRBJ2-1, is NAGVMQNPRHLVRRRGQEARLRCSPMKGHSHVYWYRQLPEEGLKFMVYLQKENIIDESGMPKERFSAEFPKEGPSILRIQQVVRGDSAAYFCASSPLLGTRTYNEQFFGPGTRLTVL.

This clone was counted a single time. The chain uses TRBV10-2 and TRBJ2-7; possible D gene TRBD1, 5 bases. The CDR3 is 14 amino acids. Trimming pared 4 bases from V and 2 bases from J, leaving 12 bases between. Germline-derived CDR1 and CDR2 are WSHSY and SAAADI. The CDR3 sequence is CASSVRASTYEQYF. The CDR3, as DNA: TGCGCCAGCAGTGTCAGGGCGTCGACCTACGAGCAGTACTTC.

There are a few counts of this clone. This chain links TRBV4-1 with TRBJ2-7, with D unclear. CDR3 length: 12 residues. V shed 6 bases and J shed 2 bases, with 8 bases lying between them. The V gene's germline CDR1 is MGHRA and CDR2 YSYEKL. The DNA for the CDR3 is TGCGCCAGCAGTCGAGACACCTACGAGCAGTACTTC. Residues: CASSRDTYEQYF.

The chain combines TRBV5-4 with TRBJ1-1; perhaps TRBD1 as D (5 bases). V lost 4 bases and J 2 bases, leaving 15 bases between the germline ends. This CDR3 is built from 15 residues. Germline V gene lookup returns CDR1 SGHNT and CDR2 YYREEE (reference sequence). CDR3 region: CASSVERGGNTEAFF. The CDR3 nucleotides are TGTGCCAGCAGCGTTGAGAGGGGAGGTAACACTGAAGCTTTCTTT.

V and J are TRBV7-2 and TRBJ2-3; D gene ambiguous. In germline, CDR1 is SGHTA, CDR2 FQGNSA. The length of the CDR3 is 14 residues. The germline V and J ends were trimmed by 5 bases and 4 bases, with 13 bases remaining between them. The CDR3: CASSPGAASDTQYF. CDR3 coding DNA: TGTGCCAGCAGCCCCGGTGCCGCCTCAGATACGCAGTATTTT. Variable domain in full (rest from reference TRBV7-2 and TRBJ2-3): GAGVSQSPSNKVTEKGKDVELRCDPISGHTALYWYRQSLGQGLEFLIYFQGNSAPDKSGLPSDRFSAERTGGSVSTLTIQRTQQEDSAVYLCASSPGAASDTQYFGPGTRLTVL.

This chain links TRBV27 with TRBJ2-5; no firm D call. Germline V lookup: CDR1 MNHEY, CDR2 SMNVEV (reference sequence). The V gene lost 5 bases and the J gene lost 2 bases, with 3 bases spanning the gap. The CDR3 sequence is 11 residues long. CDR3 nucleotides: TGTGCCAGCAGTCCACAAGAGACCCAGTACTTC. Its translation is CASSPQETQYF.

The rearrangement links TRBV7-2 to TRBJ2-7; TRBD2 aligns across 7 bases. The CDR3 is 17 amino acids. CDR1 and CDR2 from the germline V gene are SGHTA and FQGNSA. V shed 3 bases and J 2 bases; nucleotides not matched to a gene: 13. The CDR3 DNA follows: TGTGCCAGCAGCTTTGGGACTACGGGACCCGTAACCTACGAGCAGTACTTC. This encodes CASSFGTTGPVTYEQYF.

The chain joins TRBV19 to TRBJ2-7; 8 nucleotides match TRBD2. V shed 7 bases, J shed 4 bases, and the junction held 6 bases outside the gene matches. The CDR3 loop spans 13 amino acids. Germline V gives CDR1 LNHDA, CDR2 SQIVND (reference sequence). The CDR3 bases are TGTGCCAGTACCTCGGGGGGGGGTTACGAGCAGTACTTC. Amino acid sequence: CASTSGGGYEQYF. The full variable domain, with the rest looked up from reference TRBV19 and TRBJ2-7, is DGGITQSPKYLFRKEGQNVTLSCEQNLNHDAMYWYRQDPGQGLRLIYYSQIVNDFQKGDIAEGYSVSREKKESFPLTVTSAQKNPTAFYLCASTSGGGYEQYFGPGTRLTVT.

The chain is built from TRBV6-5 and TRBJ1-5; D may be TRBD1 (5 bases). The ends were cut back, 6 bases at V and 7 bases at J, with 16 bases in the middle. Germline lookup yields CDR1 MNHEY and CDR2 SVGAGI. This CDR3 spans 14 amino acids. CDR3 in amino acids: CASRPDGGGQPQHF. CDR3 nucleotide sequence: TGTGCCAGCAGACCCGATGGTGGGGGGCAGCCCCAGCATTTT.

This sequence joins TRBV3-1 (or the pseudogene TRBV3-2) and TRBJ2-1, with unresolved D. Trimming removed 4 bases from V and 0 bases from J, with 7 bases in between. In germline, CDR1 is LGHDT, CDR2 YNNKEL (reference sequence). The CDR3 runs 14 residues. The CDR3 bases are TGTGCCAGCAGCCCGTTGAGCTCCTACAATGAGCAGTTCTTC. Protein product: CASSPLSSYNEQFF.